What follows is one TCR beta chain and its context. Its antigen is not known. This sample stems from a study of post-analysis software for immune sequencing data. Study-wide context: Secondary progressive, relapsing-remitting and progressive-relapsing multiple sclerosis were among the included disease courses. Regarding the study as a whole: Among multiple sclerosis patients, normalized Chao1 diversity was significantly below that of controls. Roughly five TRBV segments appeared more often in patients than in controls, and TRBV5-6, TRBV5-1 and TRBV20-1 were among these. Those samples that were prepared in the same batch co-clustered strongly by F measure.

The trim removed 2 bases at V and 5 bases at J, leaving 15 bases unmatched. The CDR3 runs 18 residues. Per the germline V gene, CDR1 is DFQATT and CDR2 is SNEGSKA (reference sequence). The authors incorporated unique molecular identifiers into the TCR beta cDNA libraries. The T cell input of roughly 0.95 to 10 million gave roughly 0.5 million cDNA molecules. In TCRdb, the PCR reads were re-called with MiXCR into one record per CDR3 protein. The data show 750,000 to 900,000 distinct CDR3 sequences, with around 46% seen just once and 4% to 5% held by the top ten. The J gene is TRBJ2-1, the V gene TRBV20-1; 10 bases are shared with TRBD2. This clonotype was sampled from a girl between 10 and 17 years old with multiple sclerosis. The sequenced sample consisted of blood. The CDR3 nucleotides are TGCAGTGCTAGATTCCCCTCCTTCGGACTAGCGGACAACAATGAGCAGTTCTTC. This gives the protein CSARFPSFGLADNNEQFF.